This entry lists 24 T cell receptor beta chains sequenced from one sample in a study of cytomegalovirus exposure and HLA in healthy donors. Assay: immunoSEQ multiplex PCR; the TCRdb copy retains only in-frame clones and omits some. The sample includes under 200,000 clones, roughly 90% of them seen just once. The sequenced material came from PBMCs. These receptors originate from a man between 18 and 29 years old in good health and CMV-seropositive.

V usage is TRBV27 and J usage is TRBJ1-2, with 8 nucleotides matching TRBD1. The CDR3 length is 17 residues. Germline V CDR1 and CDR2: MNHEY, SMNVEV (reference sequence). The V segment lost 0 bases and the J segment 4 bases; nucleotides outside the gene matches: 10. In nucleotides, the CDR3 is TGTGCCAGCAGTTTATCCCAGGCCGGGGACAGGACCTATGGCTACACCTTC. It yields the protein CASSLSQAGDRTYGYTF.

V gene TRBV2 combines with J gene TRBJ2-1; weak D call: TRBD1 (5 bases). CDR1 is SNHLY, CDR2 FYNNEI, per germline. V lost 3 bases, J lost 7 bases, and 13 bases lay in between. The CDR3 runs to 14 residues. The chain's CDR3 is CASSDGARLNEQFF. CDR3 DNA: TGTGCCAGCAGTGATGGGGCCCGACTTAATGAGCAGTTCTTC.

CDR3 DNA sequence: TGCGCCAGCAGCTTGGTGCGGGGAGCGAACACTGAAGCTTTCTTT. Protein: CASSLVRGANTEAFF. This chain joins TRBV5-1 and TRBJ1-1; the D is unclear. This CDR3 is built from 15 residues. The germline V gene has CDR1 SGHRS and CDR2 YFSETQ. The V and J ends lost 0 bases and 1 base respectively, with 10 bases between them.

The J gene is TRBJ2-5, the V gene TRBV18; 7 bases are a match to TRBD2. CDR1 is KGHSH and CDR2 is LQKENI in the germline V gene. The CDR3 totals 18 residues. The V gene end was trimmed by 2 bases and the J gene end by 2 bases; junction bases not matched to a gene: 14. Written as DNA, the CDR3 is TGTGCCAGCTCACCATTGGCTAAATTAGCGGGCCCACAAGAGACCCAGTACTTC. This translates into CASSPLAKLAGPQETQYF.

J is TRBJ2-1 and V is TRBV11-3, with D unclear. V lost 0 bases, J lost 6 bases, and 12 bases lay in between. The CDR3 has 15 amino acids. Germline CDR1 reads SGHNT; CDR2 reads YENEEA. The CDR3 sequence is CASSLDSQAINEQFF. CDR3 in DNA: TGTGCCAGCAGCTTAGATTCCCAGGCCATCAATGAGCAGTTCTTC.

This chain connects TRBV4-1 to TRBJ2-7; 8 bases fit TRBD1. The J segment lost 3 bases and the V segment lost 0 bases, leaving 4 bases of the junction unmatched. Germline CDR1 and CDR2: MGHRA and YSYEKL. The CDR3 length is 15 residues. In nucleotides, the CDR3 is TGCGCCAGCAGCCAAGAGGACAGGGAGAACTACGAGCAGTACTTC. This sequence encodes CASSQEDRENYEQYF.

The chain is built from TRBV28 and TRBJ2-3, with 7 bases lining up with TRBD2. The V gene end was trimmed by 1 base and the J gene end by 0 bases; junction bases not matched to a gene: 7. The CDR3 extends over 17 amino acids. Germline V lookup: CDR1 MDHEN, CDR2 SYDVKM. CDR3 in DNA: TGTGCCAGCAGTTTATACCTTGCTAGCGGTAGCACAGATACGCAGTATTTT. It specifies CASSLYLASGSTDTQYF.

This chain connects TRBV7-2 to TRBJ2-1, with TRBD2 identical over 11 bases. Per germline, CDR1 SGHTA and CDR2 FQGNSA. The CDR3 consists of 16 residues. Trimming at V came to 0 bases and at J to 6 bases, leaving 4 bases not matched to a gene. In DNA, the CDR3 is TGTGCCAGCAGCTTAGCGGGACTAGCGGTACTCAATGAGCAGTTCTTC. As protein: CASSLAGLAVLNEQFF. The full variable domain, rest sourced from reference TRBV7-2 and TRBJ2-1, is GAGVSQSPSNKVTEKGKDVELRCDPISGHTALYWYRQSLGQGLEFLIYFQGNSAPDKSGLPSDRFSAERTGGSVSTLTIQRTQQEDSAVYLCASSLAGLAVLNEQFFGPGTRLTVL.

The CDR3 region is CASSLPQGFEQYF. As DNA, the CDR3 is TGTGCCAGCAGCTTACCACAGGGGTTCGAGCAGTACTTC. V usage is TRBV11-3 and J usage is TRBJ2-7, with 7 positions matching TRBD1. The ends lost 2 bases at V and 6 bases at J; junction bases unmatched: 4. This CDR3 is 13 amino acids long. Germline V gives CDR1 SGHNT, CDR2 YENEEA.

This clone occurred once. The chain carries TRBV30 and TRBJ1-4; 8 nucleotides line up with TRBD1. Germline CDR1 and CDR2: GTSNPN and SVGIG (reference sequence). The ends lost 1 base at V and 8 bases at J; junction bases unmatched: 12. This CDR3 has 16 amino acids. This chain's CDR3 is CAWSGRSGQGREKLFF. The CDR3 bases are TGTGCCTGGAGTGGACGGAGCGGACAGGGTCGCGAAAAACTGTTTTTT.

The rearrangement joins TRBV7-2 to TRBJ1-5; D unclear. The germline CDR1 and CDR2 sequences are SGHTA and FQGNSA. The CDR3 is 14 amino acids. Trimming pared 1 base from V and 5 bases from J, leaving 9 bases between. The CDR3 bases are TGTGCCAGCAGCTTAGTACTCGGGGATCAGCCCCAGCATTTT. Its protein product is CASSLVLGDQPQHF.

The genes are TRBV5-1 and TRBJ1-4; a possible D gene is TRBD1 (5 bases). V was trimmed by 2 bases and J by 6 bases, leaving 14 bases between them. The CDR3 has 15 residues. Germline CDR1 is SGHRS and CDR2 is YFSETQ. CDR3 region: CASSLGHLEDEKLFF. CDR3 nucleotide sequence: TGCGCCAGCAGCTTAGGACACTTAGAGGATGAAAAACTGTTTTTT.

The gene calls are TRBV27 and TRBJ1-2; 7 nucleotides align to TRBD1. The CDR3 length is 14 residues. V trimming: 3 bases; J trimming: 2 bases; junction bases outside the gene matches: 3. Germline-derived CDR1 and CDR2 are MNHEY and SMNVEV (reference sequence). CDR3 residues: CASSLTGNNYGYTF. The CDR3 DNA follows: TGTGCCAGCAGTTTGACAGGGAACAACTATGGCTACACCTTC.

V and J are TRBV11-2 and TRBJ1-1, with 8 bases fitting TRBD1. The trim removed 0 bases at V and 5 bases at J, leaving 5 bases unmatched. CDR1 is SGHAT, CDR2 FQNNGV, per germline. The CDR3 totals 15 residues. Here the CDR3 reads CASSLDAGGLTEAFF. DNA of the CDR3: TGTGCCAGCAGCTTAGACGCAGGGGGCCTAACTGAAGCTTTCTTT. The whole variable domain, filled in from reference TRBV11-2 and TRBJ1-1, reads EAGVAQSPRYKIIEKRQSVAFWCNPISGHATLYWYQQILGQGPKLLIQFQNNGVVDDSQLPKDRFSAERLKGVDSTLKIQPAKLEDSAVYLCASSLDAGGLTEAFFGQGTRLTVV.

This clone was seen a single time. CDR3 residues: CASSLRPADRDYEQYF. In DNA form, the CDR3 reads TGTGCCAGCAGCTTGCGCCCCGCGGACCGGGACTACGAGCAGTACTTC. The chain links TRBV5-5 to TRBJ2-7; the D gene is possibly TRBD2 (5 bases). The V gene's germline CDR1 is SGHKS and CDR2 YYEKEE (reference sequence). The CDR3 covers 16 residues. V lost 1 base to trimming and J lost 3 bases, with 17 bases between them. The full variable domain, with the rest looked up from reference TRBV5-5 and TRBJ2-7, is DAGVTQSPTHLIKTRGQQVTLRCSPISGHKSVSWYQQVLGQGPQFIFQYYEKEERGRGNFPDRFSARQFPNYSSELNVNALLLGDSALYLCASSLRPADRDYEQYFGPGTRLTVT.

This chain connects TRBV5-4 to TRBJ2-7; D call uncertain. Per germline, CDR1 SGHNT and CDR2 YYREEE (reference sequence). CDR3 length equals 14 residues. The V gene lost 1 base and the J gene lost 3 bases, with 11 bases spanning the gap. The CDR3 here is CASSLPEPNYEQYF. The CDR3, as DNA: TGTGCCAGCAGCTTGCCGGAGCCGAACTACGAGCAGTACTTC.

The rearrangement uses TRBV14 and TRBJ2-7; the match to TRBD1 covers 8 bases. V trimming: 5 bases; J trimming: 3 bases; junction bases outside the gene matches: 12. This CDR3 comprises 16 residues. The germline CDR1 and CDR2 sequences are SGHDN and FVKESK. CDR3 sequence: CASSNLQGAYFYEQYF. CDR3 in DNA: TGTGCCAGCAGCAACCTGCAGGGGGCTTATTTCTACGAGCAGTACTTC.

The CDR3 DNA reads TGTGCCAGTAGTATAGGCCCGGGACAGGGGACCTACGAGCAGTACTTC. Translated: CASSIGPGQGTYEQYF. The chain uses TRBV19 and TRBJ2-7, with 10 nucleotides matching TRBD1. The length of the CDR3 is 16 residues. CDR1 and CDR2 from the germline V gene are LNHDA and SQIVND (reference sequence). J lost 2 bases, V lost 1 base, and 5 bases had no gene match.

This chain joins TRBV15 and TRBJ1-2; 10 positions agree with TRBD1. The CDR3 runs 15 residues. The germline gives CDR1 LNHNV, CDR2 YYDKDF (reference sequence). V lost 1 base, J lost 4 bases, and 3 bases stayed unmatched. The CDR3, as DNA: TGTGCCACCAGCAGAGGCGACAGGGGGCCCTATGGCTACACCTTC. As protein: CATSRGDRGPYGYTF.

This clone was seen just once. The chain employs TRBV29-1 and TRBJ1-2; D might be TRBD1 (6 bases). Trimming cost V 6 bases and J 4 bases, with 24 bases left between them. This CDR3 is 16 amino acids long. In germline, CDR1 is SQVTM, CDR2 ANQGSEA. The CDR3 nucleotides read TGCAGCGTCTTTCACATTTCGACGAAAGGGGGCTATGGCTACACCTTC. Translated: CSVFHISTKGGYGYTF.

V usage is TRBV7-2 and J usage is TRBJ2-1, with 8 bases identical to TRBD2. Germline-derived CDR1 and CDR2 are SGHTA and FQGNSA. V dropped 1 base and J dropped 4; count of bases not matched to a gene: 6. The CDR3 extends over 16 amino acids. The CDR3 is CASSLVAGGSYNEQFF. Written as DNA, the CDR3 is TGTGCCAGCAGCTTAGTTGCGGGAGGCTCGTACAATGAGCAGTTCTTC.

The chain joins TRBV18 to TRBJ1-2; 9 bases match TRBD1. CDR1 is KGHSH, CDR2 LQKENI, per germline. V lost 6 bases, J lost 8 bases, and 10 bases stayed unmatched. This CDR3 has 14 residues. This CDR3 is CASSPVDRGTGYTF. The DNA for the CDR3 is TGTGCCAGCTCTCCTGTTGACAGGGGGACAGGCTACACCTTC.

The CDR3 DNA is TGTGCCAGTAGTACACACCTAATTCAGGGGGCGGTGAAGGAAGCTTTCTTT. This gives the protein CASSTHLIQGAVKEAFF. The V gene is TRBV19, the J gene TRBJ1-1; 8 positions match TRBD1. Germline CDR1 and CDR2: LNHDA and SQIVND (reference sequence). J lost 8 bases, V lost 4 bases, and 18 bases had no gene match. The CDR3 is 17 amino acids.

The chain joins TRBV29-1 to TRBJ2-4; the D gene is possibly TRBD2 (5 bases). The ends were cut back, 6 bases at V and 6 bases at J, with 15 bases in the middle. Germline V CDR1 and CDR2: SQVTM, ANQGSEA. CDR3 length: 13 amino acids. CDR3 protein: CSVLRDIGNIQYF. The CDR3 DNA is TGCAGCGTCCTCCGGGATATTGGAAACATTCAGTACTTC.